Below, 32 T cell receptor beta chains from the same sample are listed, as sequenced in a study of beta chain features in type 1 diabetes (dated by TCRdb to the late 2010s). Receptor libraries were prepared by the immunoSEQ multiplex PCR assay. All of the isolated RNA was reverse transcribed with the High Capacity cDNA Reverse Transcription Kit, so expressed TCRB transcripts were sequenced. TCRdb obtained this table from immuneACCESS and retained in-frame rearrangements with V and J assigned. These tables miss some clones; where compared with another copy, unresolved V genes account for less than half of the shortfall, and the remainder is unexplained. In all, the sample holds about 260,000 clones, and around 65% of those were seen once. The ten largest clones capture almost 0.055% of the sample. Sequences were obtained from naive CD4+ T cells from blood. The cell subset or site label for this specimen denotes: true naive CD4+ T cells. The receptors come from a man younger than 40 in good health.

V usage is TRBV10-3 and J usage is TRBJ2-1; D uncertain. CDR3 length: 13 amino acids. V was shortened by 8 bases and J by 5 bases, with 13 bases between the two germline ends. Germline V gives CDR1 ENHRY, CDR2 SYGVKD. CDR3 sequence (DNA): TGTGCCATCCGCGGCCTTAACCACAATGAGCAGTTCTTC. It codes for CAIRGLNHNEQFF.

The CDR3 protein is CAISDWGSYEQYF. The CDR3, as DNA: TGTGCCATCAGTGATTGGGGATCCTACGAGCAGTACTTC. The chain employs TRBV10-3 and TRBJ2-7; D is unclear. The V gene's germline CDR1 is ENHRY and CDR2 SYGVKD. This CDR3 has 13 residues. Trimming cost V 3 bases and J 1 base, with 7 bases left between them.

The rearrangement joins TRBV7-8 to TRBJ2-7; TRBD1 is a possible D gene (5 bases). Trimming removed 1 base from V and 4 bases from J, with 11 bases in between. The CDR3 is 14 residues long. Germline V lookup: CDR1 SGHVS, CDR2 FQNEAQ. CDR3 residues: CASSLGQGVYEQYF. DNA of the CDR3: TGTGCCAGCAGCTTAGGGCAGGGTGTTTACGAGCAGTACTTC. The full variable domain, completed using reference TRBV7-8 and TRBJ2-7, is GAGVSQSPRYKVAKRGQDVALRCDPISGHVSLFWYQQALGQGPEFLTYFQNEAQLDKSGLPSDRFFAERPEGSVSTLKIQRTQQEDSAVYLCASSLGQGVYEQYFGPGTRLTVT.

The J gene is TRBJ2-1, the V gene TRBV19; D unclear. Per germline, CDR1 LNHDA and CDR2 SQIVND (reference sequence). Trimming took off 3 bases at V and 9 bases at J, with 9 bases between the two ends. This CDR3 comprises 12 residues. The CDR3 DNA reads TGTGCCAGTAGTATTGCCCCCGGTGAGCAGTTCTTC. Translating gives CASSIAPGEQFF.

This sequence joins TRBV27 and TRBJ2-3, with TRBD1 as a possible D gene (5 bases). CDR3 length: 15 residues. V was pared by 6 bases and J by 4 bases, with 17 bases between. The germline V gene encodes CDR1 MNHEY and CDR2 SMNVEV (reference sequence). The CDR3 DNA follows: TGTGCCAGCAGACCCCAGGGTCGGTTGTCAGATACGCAGTATTTT. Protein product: CASRPQGRLSDTQYF.

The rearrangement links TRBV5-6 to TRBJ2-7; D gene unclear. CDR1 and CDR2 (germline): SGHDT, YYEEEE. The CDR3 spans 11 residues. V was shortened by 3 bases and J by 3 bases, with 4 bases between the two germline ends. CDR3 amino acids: CASSSVYEQYF. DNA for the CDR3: TGTGCCAGCAGCTCCGTCTACGAGCAGTACTTC.

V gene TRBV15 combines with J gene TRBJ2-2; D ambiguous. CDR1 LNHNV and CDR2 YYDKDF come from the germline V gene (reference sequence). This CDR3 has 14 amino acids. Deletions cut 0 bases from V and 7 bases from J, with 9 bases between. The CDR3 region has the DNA TGTGCCACCAGCAGAGATCGGCGGATCGGGGAGCTGTTTTTT. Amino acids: CATSRDRRIGELFF. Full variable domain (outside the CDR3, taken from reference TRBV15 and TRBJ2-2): DAMVIQNPRYQVTQFGKPVTLSCSQTLNHNVMYWYQQKSSQAPKLLFHYYDKDFNNEADTPDNFQSRRPNTSFCFLDIRSPGLGDTAMYLCATSRDRRIGELFFGEGSRLTVL.

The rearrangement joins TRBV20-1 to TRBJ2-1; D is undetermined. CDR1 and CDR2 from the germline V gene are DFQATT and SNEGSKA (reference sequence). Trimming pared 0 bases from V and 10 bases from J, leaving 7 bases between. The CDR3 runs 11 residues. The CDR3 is CSARDGPEQFF. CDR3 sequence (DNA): TGCAGTGCTAGAGACGGTCCGGAGCAGTTCTTC.

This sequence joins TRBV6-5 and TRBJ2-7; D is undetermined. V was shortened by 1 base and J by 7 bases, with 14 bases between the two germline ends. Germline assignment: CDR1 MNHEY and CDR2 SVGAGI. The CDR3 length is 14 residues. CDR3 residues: CASSYLGGSGEQYF. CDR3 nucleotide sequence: TGTGCCAGCAGTTACTTAGGTGGATCTGGTGAGCAGTACTTC.

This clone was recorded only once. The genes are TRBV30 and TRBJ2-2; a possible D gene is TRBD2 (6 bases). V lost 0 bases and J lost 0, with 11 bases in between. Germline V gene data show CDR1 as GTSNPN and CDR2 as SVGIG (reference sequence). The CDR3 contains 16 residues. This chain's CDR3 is CAWSVLQRANTGELFF. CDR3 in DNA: TGTGCCTGGAGTGTACTGCAGCGGGCGAACACCGGGGAGCTGTTTTTT.

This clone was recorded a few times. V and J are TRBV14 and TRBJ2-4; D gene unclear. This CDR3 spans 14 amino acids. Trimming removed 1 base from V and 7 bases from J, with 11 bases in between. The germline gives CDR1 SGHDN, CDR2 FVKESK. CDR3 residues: CASSQVHGANIQYF. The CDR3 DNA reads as TGTGCCAGCAGCCAAGTTCACGGAGCGAACATTCAGTACTTC.

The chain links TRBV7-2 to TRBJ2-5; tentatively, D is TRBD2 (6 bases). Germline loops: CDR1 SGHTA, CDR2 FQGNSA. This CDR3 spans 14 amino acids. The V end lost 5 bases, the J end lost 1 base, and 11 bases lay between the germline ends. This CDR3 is CASSPGTAQETQYF. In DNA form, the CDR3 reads TGTGCCAGCAGCCCTGGGACTGCCCAAGAGACCCAGTACTTC. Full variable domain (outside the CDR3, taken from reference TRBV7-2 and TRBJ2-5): GAGVSQSPSNKVTEKGKDVELRCDPISGHTALYWYRQSLGQGLEFLIYFQGNSAPDKSGLPSDRFSAERTGGSVSTLTIQRTQQEDSAVYLCASSPGTAQETQYFGPGTRLLVL.

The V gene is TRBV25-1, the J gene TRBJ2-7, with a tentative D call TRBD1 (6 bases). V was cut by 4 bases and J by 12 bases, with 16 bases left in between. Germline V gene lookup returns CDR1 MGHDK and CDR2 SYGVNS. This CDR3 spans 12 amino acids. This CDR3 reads CASSGRTGIAYF. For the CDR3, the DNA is TGTGCCAGCAGTGGTCGCACAGGGATCGCGTACTTC.

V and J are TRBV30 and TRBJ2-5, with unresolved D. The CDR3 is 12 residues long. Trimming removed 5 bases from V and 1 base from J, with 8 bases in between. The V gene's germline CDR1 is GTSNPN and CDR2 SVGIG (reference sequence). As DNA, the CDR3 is TGTGCCTGGGGGCTGTTCCAAGAGACCCAGTACTTC. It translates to CAWGLFQETQYF.

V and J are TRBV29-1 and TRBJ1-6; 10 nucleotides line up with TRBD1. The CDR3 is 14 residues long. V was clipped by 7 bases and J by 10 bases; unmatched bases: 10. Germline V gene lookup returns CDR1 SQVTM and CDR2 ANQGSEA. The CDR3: CSAREGQGSSPLHF. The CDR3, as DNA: TGCAGCGCCCGCGAGGGACAGGGGAGCTCACCCCTCCACTTT.

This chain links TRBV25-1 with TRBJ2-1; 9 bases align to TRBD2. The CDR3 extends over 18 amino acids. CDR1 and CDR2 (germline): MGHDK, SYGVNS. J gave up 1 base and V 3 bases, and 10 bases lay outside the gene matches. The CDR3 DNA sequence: TGTGCCAGCAGTGAGACCGGGATTAGCGGGAGATCCTACAATGAGCAGTTCTTC. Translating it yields CASSETGISGRSYNEQFF.

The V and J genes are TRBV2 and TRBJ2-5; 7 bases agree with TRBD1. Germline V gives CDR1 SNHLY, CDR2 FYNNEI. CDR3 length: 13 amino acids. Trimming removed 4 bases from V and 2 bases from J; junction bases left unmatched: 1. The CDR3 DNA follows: TGTGCCAGCAGTGGACAGGGACAAGAGACCCAGTACTTC. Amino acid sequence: CASSGQGQETQYF.

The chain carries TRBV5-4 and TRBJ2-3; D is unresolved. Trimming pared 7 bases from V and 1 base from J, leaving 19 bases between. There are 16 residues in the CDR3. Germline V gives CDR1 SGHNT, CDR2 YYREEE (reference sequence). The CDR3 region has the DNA TGTGCCAGCTCGTCCTCCCCGGGCATCGGCACAGATACGCAGTATTTT. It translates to CASSSSPGIGTDTQYF. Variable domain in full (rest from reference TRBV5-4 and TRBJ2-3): ETGVTQSPTHLIKTRGQQVTLRCSSQSGHNTVSWYQQALGQGPQFIFQYYREEENGRGNFPPRFSGLQFPNYSSELNVNALELDDSALYLCASSSSPGIGTDTQYFGPGTRLTVL.

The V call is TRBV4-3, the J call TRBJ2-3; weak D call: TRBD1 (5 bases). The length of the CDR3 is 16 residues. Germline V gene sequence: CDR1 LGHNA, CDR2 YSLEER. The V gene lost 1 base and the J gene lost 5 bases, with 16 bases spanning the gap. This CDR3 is CASSQAPDNTKDTQYF. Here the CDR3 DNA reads TGCGCCAGCAGCCAAGCCCCGGACAACACCAAAGATACGCAGTATTTT.

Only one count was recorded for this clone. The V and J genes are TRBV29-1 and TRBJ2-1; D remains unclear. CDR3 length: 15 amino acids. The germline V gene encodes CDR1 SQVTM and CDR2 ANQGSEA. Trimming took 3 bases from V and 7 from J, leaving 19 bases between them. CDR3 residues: CSVDFSGSLPNEQFF. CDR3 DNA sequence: TGCAGCGTTGACTTTTCCGGGTCTCTTCCGAATGAGCAGTTCTTC.

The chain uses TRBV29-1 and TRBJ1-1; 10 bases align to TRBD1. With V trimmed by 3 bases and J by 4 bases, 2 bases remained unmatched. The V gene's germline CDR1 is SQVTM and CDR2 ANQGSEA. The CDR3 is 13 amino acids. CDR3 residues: CSVEGQGSTEAFF. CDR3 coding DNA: TGCAGCGTTGAGGGACAGGGGAGCACTGAAGCTTTCTTT. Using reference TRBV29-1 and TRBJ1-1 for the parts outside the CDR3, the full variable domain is SAVISQKPSRDICQRGTSLTIQCQVDSQVTMMFWYRQQPGQSLTLIATANQGSEATYESGFVIDKFPISRPNLTFSTLTVSNMSPEDSSIYLCSVEGQGSTEAFFGQGTRLTVV.

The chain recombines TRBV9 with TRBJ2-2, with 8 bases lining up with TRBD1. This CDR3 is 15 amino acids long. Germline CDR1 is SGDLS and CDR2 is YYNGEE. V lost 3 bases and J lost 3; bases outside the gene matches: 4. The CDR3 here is CASSARGLDTGELFF. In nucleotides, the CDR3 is TGTGCCAGCAGCGCCAGGGGGCTAGACACCGGGGAGCTGTTTTTT.

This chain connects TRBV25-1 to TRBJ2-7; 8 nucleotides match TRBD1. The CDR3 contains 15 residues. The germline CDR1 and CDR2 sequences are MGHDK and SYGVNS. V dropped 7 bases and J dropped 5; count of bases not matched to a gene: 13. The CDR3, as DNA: TGTGCCAGCACGCCGAACAGGGGGTTGGAAGACGAGCAGTACTTC. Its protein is CASTPNRGLEDEQYF.

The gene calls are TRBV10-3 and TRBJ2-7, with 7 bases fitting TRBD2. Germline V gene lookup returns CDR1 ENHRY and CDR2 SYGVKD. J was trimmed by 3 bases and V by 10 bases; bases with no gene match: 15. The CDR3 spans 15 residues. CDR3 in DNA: TGTGCCACTAAAGCCCGGGGGGATGTAGGCTACGAGCAGTACTTC. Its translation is CATKARGDVGYEQYF.

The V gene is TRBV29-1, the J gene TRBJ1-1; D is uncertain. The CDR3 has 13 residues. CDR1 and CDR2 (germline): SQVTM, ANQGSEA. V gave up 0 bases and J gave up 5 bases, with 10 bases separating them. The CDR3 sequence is CSVEDPQRTEAFF. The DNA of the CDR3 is TGCAGCGTTGAAGACCCCCAAAGGACTGAAGCTTTCTTT.

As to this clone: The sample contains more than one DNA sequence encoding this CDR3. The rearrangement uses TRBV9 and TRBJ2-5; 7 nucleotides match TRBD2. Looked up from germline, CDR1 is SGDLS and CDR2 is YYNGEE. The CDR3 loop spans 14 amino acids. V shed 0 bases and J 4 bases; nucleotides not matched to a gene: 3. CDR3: CASSVGGGRETQYF. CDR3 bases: TGTGCCAGCAGCGTAGGTGGCGGGAGAGAGACCCAGTACTTC.

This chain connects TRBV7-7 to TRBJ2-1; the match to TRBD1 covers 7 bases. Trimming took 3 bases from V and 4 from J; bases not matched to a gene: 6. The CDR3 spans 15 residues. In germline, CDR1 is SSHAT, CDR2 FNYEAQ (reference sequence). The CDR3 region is CASSFDRAPYNEQFF. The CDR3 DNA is TGTGCCAGCAGCTTCGACAGGGCGCCTTACAATGAGCAGTTCTTC.

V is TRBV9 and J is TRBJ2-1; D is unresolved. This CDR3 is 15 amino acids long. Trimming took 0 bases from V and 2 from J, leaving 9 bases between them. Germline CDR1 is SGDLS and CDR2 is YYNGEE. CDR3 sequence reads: CASSVAGDPYNEQFF. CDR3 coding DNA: TGTGCCAGCAGCGTAGCAGGAGACCCCTACAATGAGCAGTTCTTC.

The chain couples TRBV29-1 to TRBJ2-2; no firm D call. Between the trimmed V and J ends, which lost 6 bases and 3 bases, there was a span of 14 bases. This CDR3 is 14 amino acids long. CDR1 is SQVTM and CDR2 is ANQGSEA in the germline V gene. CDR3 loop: CSVDHGHHTGELFF. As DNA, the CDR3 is TGCAGCGTCGACCATGGGCACCACACCGGGGAGCTGTTTTTT.

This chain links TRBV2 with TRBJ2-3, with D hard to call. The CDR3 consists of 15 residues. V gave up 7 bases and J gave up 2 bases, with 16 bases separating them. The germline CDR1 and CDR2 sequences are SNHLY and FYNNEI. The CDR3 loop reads CASKEWQITTDTQYF. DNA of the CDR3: TGTGCCAGCAAGGAATGGCAGATAACCACAGATACGCAGTATTTT.

CDR3 sequence reads: CASTPGQGPYEQYF. The CDR3 bases are TGTGCCAGCACGCCGGGACAGGGCCCCTACGAGCAGTACTTC. The chain joins TRBV5-4 to TRBJ2-7; 9 positions agree with TRBD1. This CDR3 comprises 14 residues. The junction had 6 bases not matched to a gene; V was cut back by 6 bases and J by 2 bases. Looked up from germline, CDR1 is SGHNT and CDR2 is YYREEE (reference sequence).

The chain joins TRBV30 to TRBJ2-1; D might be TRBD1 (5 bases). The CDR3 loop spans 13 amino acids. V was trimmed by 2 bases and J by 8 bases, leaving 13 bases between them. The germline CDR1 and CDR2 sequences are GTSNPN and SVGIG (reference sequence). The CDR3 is CAWSKTASHEQFF. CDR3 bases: TGTGCCTGGAGTAAGACAGCGTCCCATGAGCAGTTCTTC. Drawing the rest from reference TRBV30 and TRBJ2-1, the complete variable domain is SQTIHQWPATLVQPVGSPLSLECTVEGTSNPNLYWYRQAAGRGLQLLFYSVGIGQISSEVPQNLSASRPQDRQFILSSKKLLLSDSGFYLCAWSKTASHEQFFGPGTRLTVL.